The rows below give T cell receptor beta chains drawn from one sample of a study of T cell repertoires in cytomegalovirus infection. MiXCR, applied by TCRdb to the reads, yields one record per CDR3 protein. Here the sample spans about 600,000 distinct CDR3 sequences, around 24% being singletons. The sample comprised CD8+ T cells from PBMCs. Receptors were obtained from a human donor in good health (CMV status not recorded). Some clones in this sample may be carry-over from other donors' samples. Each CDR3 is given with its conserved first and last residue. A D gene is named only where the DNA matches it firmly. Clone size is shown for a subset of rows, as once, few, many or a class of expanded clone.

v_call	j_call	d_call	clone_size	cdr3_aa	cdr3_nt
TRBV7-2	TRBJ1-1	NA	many	CASTLKGPDFNTEAFF	TGTGCCAGCACCTTAAAAGGGCCAGACTTTAACACTGAAGCTTTCTTT
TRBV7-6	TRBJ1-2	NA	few	CASSLVEGGAGYTF	TGTGCCAGCAGCTTAGTTGAAGGAGGGGCCGGCTACACCTTC
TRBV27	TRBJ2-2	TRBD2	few	CASSPTGLAGGHYTGELFF	TGTGCCAGCAGTCCCACGGGACTAGCGGGGGGTCATTACACCGGGGAGCTGTTTTTT
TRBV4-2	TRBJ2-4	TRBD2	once	CASSQDGGAGIQYF	TGTGCCAGCAGCCAAGACGGGGGGGCTGGCATTCAGTACTTC
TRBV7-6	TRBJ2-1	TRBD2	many	CASSSSGGRYNEQFF	TGTGCCAGCAGCTCTAGCGGGGGGCGCTACAATGAGCAGTTCTTC
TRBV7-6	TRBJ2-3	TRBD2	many	CASSQTSGGPSTDTQYF	TGTGCCAGCAGCCAAACTAGCGGGGGCCCGAGCACAGATACGCAGTATTTT
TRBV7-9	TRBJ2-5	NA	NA	CASSEKETQYF	TGTGCCAGCAGCGAGAAGGAGACCCAGTACTTC
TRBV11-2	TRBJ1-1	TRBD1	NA	CASSSRTGGWTEAFF	TGTGCCAGCAGCTCCAGGACAGGCGGTTGGACTGAAGCTTTCTTT
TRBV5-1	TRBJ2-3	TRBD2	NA	CASSTQTSGRTDTQYF	TGCGCCAGCAGCACCCAGACTAGCGGACGCACAGATACGCAGTATTTT
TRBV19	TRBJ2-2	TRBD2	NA	CASDGGSWSNTGELFF	TGTGCCAGCGACGGGGGGAGCTGGTCAAACACCGGGGAGCTGTTTTTT
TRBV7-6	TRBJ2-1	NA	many	CASSLDSSAYNEQFF	TGTGCCAGCAGCCTCGACAGTTCGGCCTACAATGAGCAGTTCTTC
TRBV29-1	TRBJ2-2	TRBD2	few	CSVEDPVAGRTGELFF	TGCAGCGTTGAAGATCCCGTAGCGGGGAGAACCGGGGAGCTGTTTTTT